This entry concerns a single T cell receptor (beta chain). Antigen: not known. The data belong to a study of shared clonotypes between healthy human individuals. At the level of the study: For every donor, three CD4 naive, three CD4 memory, two CD8 naive and one CD8 memory plates were used. Study-level points and caveats: Clonotypes not shared had lower generation probabilities than those common to all four donors. An effect of sequencing depth on clonotype sharing among donors was expected.

The test was conducted at deep level. Assay: immunoSEQ multiplex PCR; the TCRdb copy retains only in-frame clones and omits some. The repertoire holds 1.6 million or so clones, just under 99% seen once, with 0.36% in the top ten. Trimming cost V 4 bases and J 4 bases; bases outside gene matches: 1. This CDR3 has 15 residues. Germline CDR1 SGHRS, CDR2 YFSETQ. The TCR comes from a man aged 25 to 40 in good health. The chain uses TRBV5-1 and TRBJ2-1; 14 bases align to TRBD2. Sequences were obtained from naive CD4+ T cells sorted from blood. Sample subset: CD45RA+ positively selected. The DNA for the CDR3 is TGCGCCAGCAGCGGACTAGCGGGAGGATACAATGAGCAGTTCTTC. It specifies CASSGLAGGYNEQFF.